The clone carrying this T cell receptor (beta chain) came up a few times. The sample originates from a study of T cells in Graves' hyperthyroidism and ophthalmopathy. The CDR3 extends over 15 amino acids. From germline, CDR1 is SGHRS and CDR2 YFSETQ. V was pared by 3 bases and J by 0 bases, with 13 bases between. What was amplified from RNA transcripts were TCR beta CDR3 regions. An initial round of RT-PCR targeting the TCR CDR3 relied on the HTBI primer set. TCRdb independently ran MiXCR on the multiplex PCR reads; one entry per CDR3 protein. Here the sample spans approximately 300,000 distinct CDR3 sequences, roughly a fifth being singletons.

The TCR originated in a man aged 50-59 years with Graves' ophthalmopathy. The rearrangement uses TRBV5-1 and TRBJ2-7; D might be TRBD1 (6 bases). Sequencing was carried out using blood. The DNA for the CDR3 is TGCGCCAGCAGCTCCCTGGGGGCCGGCTCCTACGAGCAGTACTTC. Translated, it gives CASSSLGAGSYEQYF.